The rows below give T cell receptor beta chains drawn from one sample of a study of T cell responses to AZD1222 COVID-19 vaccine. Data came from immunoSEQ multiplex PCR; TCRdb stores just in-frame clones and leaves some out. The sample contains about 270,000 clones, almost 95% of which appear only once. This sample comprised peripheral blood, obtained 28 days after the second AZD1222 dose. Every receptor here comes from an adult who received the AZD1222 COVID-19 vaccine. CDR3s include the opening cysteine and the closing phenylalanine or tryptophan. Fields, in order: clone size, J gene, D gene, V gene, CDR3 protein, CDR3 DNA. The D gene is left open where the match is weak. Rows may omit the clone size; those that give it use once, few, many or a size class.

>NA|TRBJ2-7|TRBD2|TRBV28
CASTTGLGYEQYF
TGTGCCAGCACTACCGGACTAGGGTACGAGCAGTACTTC
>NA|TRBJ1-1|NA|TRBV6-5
CASSVTKGGTEAFF
TGTGCCAGCAGCGTAACGAAGGGAGGTACTGAAGCTTTCTTT
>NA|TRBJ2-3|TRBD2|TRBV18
CASSPGTTNTDTQYF
TGTGCCAGCTCACCCGGGACTACCAACACAGATACGCAGTATTTT
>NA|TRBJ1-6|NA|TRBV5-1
CASSLDGPEGSLHF
TGCGCCAGCAGCTTGGACGGGCCGGAGGGGTCCCTCCACTTT
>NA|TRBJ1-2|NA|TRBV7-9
CASSNGLSGGYTF
TGTGCCAGCAGCAACGGCCTCTCGGGTGGCTACACCTTC
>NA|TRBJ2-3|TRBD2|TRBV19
CASSIGTRSDTQYF
TGTGCCAGTAGTATCGGGACTAGATCCGATACGCAGTATTTT
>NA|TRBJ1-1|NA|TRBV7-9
CASSLATGLRNTEAFF
TGTGCCAGCAGCTTAGCGACAGGCTTAAGGAACACTGAAGCTTTCTTT
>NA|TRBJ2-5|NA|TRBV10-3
CAIRAAGADYQETQYF
TGTGCCATCCGAGCCGCGGGGGCCGACTACCAAGAGACCCAGTACTTC
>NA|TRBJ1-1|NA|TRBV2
CASSGAGRNTEAFF
TGTGCCAGTAGCGGGGCAGGCCGGAACACTGAAGCTTTCTTT
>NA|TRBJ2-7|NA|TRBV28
CASSLGESYEQYF
TGTGCCAGCAGTTTAGGGGAGTCCTACGAGCAGTACTTC
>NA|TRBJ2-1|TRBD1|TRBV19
CASSIAWDRDYNEQFF
TGTGCCAGTAGTATCGCATGGGACAGAGACTACAATGAGCAGTTCTTC
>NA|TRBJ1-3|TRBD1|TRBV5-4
CASSLDRGLGNTIYF
TGTGCCAGCAGCCTCGACAGGGGGCTGGGAAACACCATATATTTT
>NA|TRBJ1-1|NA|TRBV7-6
CASSFFGRVGVPEAFF
TGTGCCAGCAGCTTTTTTGGCAGGGTTGGAGTCCCTGAAGCTTTCTTT
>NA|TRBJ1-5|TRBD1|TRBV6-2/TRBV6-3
CASSRQGNQPQHF
TGTGCCAGCAGTCGACAGGGAAATCAGCCCCAGCATTTT
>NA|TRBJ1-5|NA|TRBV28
CASSLSGLGQPQHF
TGTGCCAGCAGTTTATCAGGGTTAGGTCAGCCCCAGCATTTT
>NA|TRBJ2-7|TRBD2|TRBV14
CASSQLAGGSYEQYF
TGTGCCAGCAGCCAACTAGCGGGAGGCTCCTACGAGCAGTACTTC
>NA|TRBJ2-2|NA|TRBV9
CASSVTWFANTGELFF
TGTGCCAGCAGCGTAACATGGTTCGCGAACACCGGGGAGCTGTTTTTT
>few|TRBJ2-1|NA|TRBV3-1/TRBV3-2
CASSQPGYNEQFF
TGTGCCAGCAGCCAGCCCGGATACAATGAGCAGTTCTTC
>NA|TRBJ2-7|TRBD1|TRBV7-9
CASSLGFFGTGFEQYF
TGTGCCAGCAGCTTAGGGTTTTTCGGGACAGGATTCGAGCAGTACTTC
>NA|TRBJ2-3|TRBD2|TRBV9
CASTRLAGGSTDTQYF
TGTGCCAGCACCAGACTAGCGGGTGGGAGCACAGATACGCAGTATTTT
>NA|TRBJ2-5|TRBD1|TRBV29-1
CSVAGTGRPWEETQYF
TGCAGCGTGGCCGGGACAGGGAGGCCGTGGGAAGAGACCCAGTACTTC
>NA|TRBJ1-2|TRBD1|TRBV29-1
CSVVGTGVGGYTF
TGCAGCGTCGTAGGGACAGGGGTCGGTGGCTACACCTTC
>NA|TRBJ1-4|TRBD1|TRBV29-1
CSAGGTGAGEKLFF
TGCAGCGCCGGGGGGACAGGGGCAGGAGAAAAACTGTTTTTT
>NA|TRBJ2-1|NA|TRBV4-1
CASSQEPPMTSSYNEQFF
TGCGCCAGCAGCCAAGAACCTCCCATGACTAGTTCCTACAATGAGCAGTTCTTC
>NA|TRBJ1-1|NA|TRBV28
CASSLIAEGEAFF
TGTGCCAGCAGTCTGATCGCGGAGGGTGAAGCTTTCTTT
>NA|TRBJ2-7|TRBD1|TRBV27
CASSPRTGSYEQYF
TGTGCCAGCAGTCCGCGGACAGGCTCCTACGAGCAGTACTTC
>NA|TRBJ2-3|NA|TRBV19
CASSIDGTDTQYF
TGTGCCAGTAGTATAGATGGCACAGATACGCAGTATTTT
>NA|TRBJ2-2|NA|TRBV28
CASRPRGRPGELFF
TGTGCCAGCAGACCCAGGGGGAGGCCCGGGGAGCTGTTTTTT
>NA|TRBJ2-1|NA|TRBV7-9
CASSDTVAAYNEQFF
TGTGCCAGCAGCGATACGGTGGCCGCCTACAATGAGCAGTTCTTC
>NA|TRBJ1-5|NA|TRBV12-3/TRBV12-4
CASSLGGYQPQHF
TGTGCCAGCAGTTTGGGAGGCTACCAGCCCCAGCATTTT
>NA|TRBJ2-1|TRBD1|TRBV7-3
CASSPGTGTYNEQFF
TGTGCCAGCAGCCCCGGGACAGGGACCTACAATGAGCAGTTCTTC
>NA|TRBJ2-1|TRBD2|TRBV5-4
CASSLPGGRAFEQFF
TGTGCCAGCAGCTTGCCGGGCGGGAGGGCCTTTGAGCAGTTCTTC
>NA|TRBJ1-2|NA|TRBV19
CASSTDRFWGYTF
TGTGCCAGTAGTACGGACAGATTTTGGGGCTACACCTTC
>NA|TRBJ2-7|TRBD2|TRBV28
CASSPASGGAGEQYF
TGTGCCAGCAGTCCCGCTAGCGGGGGGGCCGGGGAGCAGTACTTC
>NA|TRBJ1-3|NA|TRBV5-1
CASSIGVLSNSGNTIYF
TGCGCCAGCAGCATAGGGGTGCTTTCAAACTCTGGAAACACCATATATTTT
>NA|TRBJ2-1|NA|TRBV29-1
CSTEDSFF
TGCAGCACCGAAGATTCGTTCTTC
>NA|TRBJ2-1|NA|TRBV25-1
CASRDSSSYNEQFF
TGTGCCAGCAGGGACAGCAGCTCCTACAATGAGCAGTTCTTC
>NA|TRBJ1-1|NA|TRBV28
CASSSSTLDPYF
TGTGCCAGCAGTTCATCTACTCTGGACCCTTATTTT
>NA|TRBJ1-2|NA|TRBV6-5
CASERTTGNYGYTF
TGTGCCAGCGAAAGGACAACCGGGAACTATGGCTACACCTTC
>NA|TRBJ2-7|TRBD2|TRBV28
CASSLLLAGDLGEQYF
TGTGCCAGCAGTTTGTTACTAGCGGGAGATTTGGGCGAGCAGTACTTC
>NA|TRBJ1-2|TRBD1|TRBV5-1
CASSLGGSGTGNYGYTF
TGCGCCAGCAGCTTGGGCGGCTCCGGGACAGGGAACTATGGCTACACCTTC
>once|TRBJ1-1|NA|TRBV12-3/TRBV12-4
CASSLREGTEAFF
TGTGCCAGCAGTTTAAGGGAGGGCACTGAAGCTTTCTTT
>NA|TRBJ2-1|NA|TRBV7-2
CASSLVGGRTNNEQFF
TGTGCCAGCAGCTTAGTAGGAGGTAGGACCAACAATGAGCAGTTCTTC
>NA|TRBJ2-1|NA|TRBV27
CASSPLGTPRVYEQFF
TGTGCCAGCAGTCCGCTCGGGACACCCCGTGTTTATGAGCAGTTCTTC
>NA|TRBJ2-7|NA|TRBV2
CASSFLVSYEQYF
TGTGCCAGCAGTTTCTTGGTCTCCTACGAGCAGTACTTC
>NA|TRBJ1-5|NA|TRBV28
CASSPLRGIQPQHF
TGTGCCAGCAGCCCTCTTAGGGGAATACAGCCCCAGCATTTT
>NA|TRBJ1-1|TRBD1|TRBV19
CASTPLDRATEAFF
TGTGCCAGTACCCCATTGGACAGGGCCACTGAAGCTTTCTTT
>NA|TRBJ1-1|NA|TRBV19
CASSRQETVGTEAFF
TGTGCCAGTAGTCGGCAGGAGACAGTGGGCACTGAAGCTTTCTTT
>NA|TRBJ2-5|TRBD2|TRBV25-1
CASSDPLGRGGTQYF
TGTGCCAGCAGTGACCCCTTGGGGCGGGGGGGGACCCAGTACTTC
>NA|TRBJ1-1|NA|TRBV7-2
CASSFGGSGTEAFF
TGTGCCAGCAGCTTTGGGGGCTCGGGGACTGAAGCTTTCTTT
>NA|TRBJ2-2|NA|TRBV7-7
CASSFGVDTGELFF
TGTGCTAGCAGCTTTGGGGTGGACACCGGGGAGCTGTTTTTT
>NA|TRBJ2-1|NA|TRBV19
CASSSGTFHSYNEQFF
TGTGCCAGTAGTTCCGGGACTTTCCACTCCTACAATGAGCAGTTCTTC
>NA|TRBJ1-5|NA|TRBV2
CASSEAHGGPQHF
TGTGCCAGCAGTGAAGCCCACGGGGGGCCCCAGCATTTT
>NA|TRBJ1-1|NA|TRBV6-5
CASSYYSQGEAFF
TGTGCCAGCAGTTACTACAGCCAGGGTGAAGCTTTCTTT
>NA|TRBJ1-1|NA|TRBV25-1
CASGQGFTEAFF
TGTGCCAGCGGTCAGGGGTTCACTGAAGCTTTCTTT
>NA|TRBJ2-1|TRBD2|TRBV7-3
CASSLTSDAEQFF
TGTGCCAGCAGCCTAACTAGCGACGCTGAGCAGTTCTTC
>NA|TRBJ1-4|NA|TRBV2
CASSAGGAGSEKLFF
TGTGCCAGTAGCGCGGGGGGGGCAGGGAGCGAAAAACTGTTTTTT
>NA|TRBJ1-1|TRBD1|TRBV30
CAWSRSMTGMVGKAFF
TGTGCCTGGAGTCGATCGATGACAGGGATGGTGGGGAAAGCTTTCTTT
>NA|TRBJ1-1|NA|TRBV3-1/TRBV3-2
CASSHEGRTEAFF
TGTGCCAGCAGCCATGAAGGGCGAACTGAAGCTTTCTTT
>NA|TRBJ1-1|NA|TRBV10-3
CAISGRTMNTEAFF
TGTGCCATCAGTGGTCGGACCATGAACACTGAAGCTTTCTTT